The T cell receptor beta chain under discussion was sequenced for a study of cytomegalovirus exposure and HLA in healthy donors. The length of the CDR3 is 15 residues. The germline CDR1 and CDR2 sequences are SGDLS and YYNGEE. Trimming at V came to 5 bases and at J to 2 bases, leaving 4 bases not matched to a gene. Primers for the PCR totalled 60 Vbeta and 13 Jbeta. Repertoires were generated with immunoSEQ multiplex PCR, while TCRdb's copy carries only in-frame clones and drops some. The repertoire consists of more than 150,000 clones, with 84% occurring once and the leading ten covering around 1.2%.

J is TRBJ2-1 and V is TRBV9, with TRBD2 matching over 10 bases. The sequence came from a girl aged 2 to 9 in good health and CMV-seropositive. Sequenced input: PBMCs. CDR3 region: CASSPGTSAYNEQFF. The CDR3 coding sequence is TGTGCCAGCAGTCCCGGGACTAGCGCCTACAATGAGCAGTTCTTC.